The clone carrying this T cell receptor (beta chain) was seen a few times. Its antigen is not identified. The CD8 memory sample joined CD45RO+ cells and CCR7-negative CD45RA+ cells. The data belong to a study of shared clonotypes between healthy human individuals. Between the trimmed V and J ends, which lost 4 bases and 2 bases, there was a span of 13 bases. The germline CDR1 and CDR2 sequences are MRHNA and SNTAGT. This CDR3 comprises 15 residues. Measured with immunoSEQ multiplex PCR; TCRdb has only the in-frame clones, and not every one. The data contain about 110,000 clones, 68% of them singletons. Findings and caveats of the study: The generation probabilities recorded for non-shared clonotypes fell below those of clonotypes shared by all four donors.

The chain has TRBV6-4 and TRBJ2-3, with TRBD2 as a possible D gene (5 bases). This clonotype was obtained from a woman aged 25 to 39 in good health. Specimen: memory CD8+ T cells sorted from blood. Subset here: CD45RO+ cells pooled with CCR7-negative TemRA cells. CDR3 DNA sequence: TGTGCCAGCAGTGCCCAACTAGGCAACACAGATACGCAGTATTTT. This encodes CASSAQLGNTDTQYF.